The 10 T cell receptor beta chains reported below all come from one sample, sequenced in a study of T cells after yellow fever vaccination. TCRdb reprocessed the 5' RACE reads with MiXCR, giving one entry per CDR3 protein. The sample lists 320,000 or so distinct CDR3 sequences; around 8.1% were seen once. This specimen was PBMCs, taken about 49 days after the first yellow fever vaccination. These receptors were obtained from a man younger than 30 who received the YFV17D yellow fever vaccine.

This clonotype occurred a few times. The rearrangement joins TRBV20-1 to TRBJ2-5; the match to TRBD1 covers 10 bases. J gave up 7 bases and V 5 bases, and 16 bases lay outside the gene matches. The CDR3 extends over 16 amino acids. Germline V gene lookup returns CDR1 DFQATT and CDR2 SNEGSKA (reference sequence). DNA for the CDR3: TGCAGTGCTCGCGGGACAGGGGTTAATCCAAGAGGGACCCAGTACTTC. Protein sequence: CSARGTGVNPRGTQYF.

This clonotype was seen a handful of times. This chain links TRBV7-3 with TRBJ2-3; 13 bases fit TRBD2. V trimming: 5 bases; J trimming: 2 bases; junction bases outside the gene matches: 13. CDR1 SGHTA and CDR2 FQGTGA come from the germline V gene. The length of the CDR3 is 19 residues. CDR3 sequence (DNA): TGTGCCAGCAGCCCAAACTTACTAGCGGGGGGGCTAAACACAGATACGCAGTATTTT. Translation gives CASSPNLLAGGLNTDTQYF.

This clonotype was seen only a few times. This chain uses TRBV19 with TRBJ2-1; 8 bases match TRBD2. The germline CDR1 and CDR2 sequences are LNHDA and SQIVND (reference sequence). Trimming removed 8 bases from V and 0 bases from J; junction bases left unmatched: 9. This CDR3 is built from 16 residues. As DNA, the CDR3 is TGTGCCAGTGGCGGGGTAGCGGGGCTCTCCTACAATGAGCAGTTCTTC. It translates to CASGGVAGLSYNEQFF.

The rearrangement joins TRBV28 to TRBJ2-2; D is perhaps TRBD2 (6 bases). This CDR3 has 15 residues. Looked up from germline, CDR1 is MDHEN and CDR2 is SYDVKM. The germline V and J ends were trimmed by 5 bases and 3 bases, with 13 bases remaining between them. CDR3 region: CASSRDLQYTGELFF. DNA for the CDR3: TGTGCCAGCAGTCGGGACTTGCAGTACACCGGGGAGCTGTTTTTT.

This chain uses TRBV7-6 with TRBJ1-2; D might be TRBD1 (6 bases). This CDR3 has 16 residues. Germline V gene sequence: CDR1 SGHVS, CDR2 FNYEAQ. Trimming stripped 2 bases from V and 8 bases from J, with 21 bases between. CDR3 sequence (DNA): TGTGCCAGCAGCTTATCTATGGACAGCTACCTCTCCGGCTACACCTTC. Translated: CASSLSMDSYLSGYTF.

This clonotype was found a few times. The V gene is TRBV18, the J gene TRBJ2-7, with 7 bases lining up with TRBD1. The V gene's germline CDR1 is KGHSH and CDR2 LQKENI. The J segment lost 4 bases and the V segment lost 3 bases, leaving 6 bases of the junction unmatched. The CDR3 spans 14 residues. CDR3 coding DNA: TGTGCCAGCTCACCCAGACAGGGTACTTACGAGCAGTACGTC. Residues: CASSPRQGTYEQYV.

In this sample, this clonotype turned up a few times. Here the CDR3 reads CSVLARDSSYEQYV. The CDR3 DNA follows: TGCAGTGTTCTCGCCAGGGATAGCTCCTACGAGCAGTACGTC. The chain uses TRBV20-1 and TRBJ2-7; D may be TRBD1 (5 bases). CDR1 is DFQATT, CDR2 SNEGSKA, per germline (reference sequence). The CDR3 spans 14 residues. Deletions cut 7 bases from V and 0 bases from J, with 16 bases between.

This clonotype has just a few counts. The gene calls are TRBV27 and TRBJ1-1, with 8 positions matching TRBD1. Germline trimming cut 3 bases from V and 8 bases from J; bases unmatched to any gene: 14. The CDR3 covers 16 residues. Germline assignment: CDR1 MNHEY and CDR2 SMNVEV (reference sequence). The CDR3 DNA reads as TGTGCCAGCAGTTTTATTGTCGGCAGGGGGCGTTGGGAAGCTTTCTTT. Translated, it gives CASSFIVGRGRWEAFF.

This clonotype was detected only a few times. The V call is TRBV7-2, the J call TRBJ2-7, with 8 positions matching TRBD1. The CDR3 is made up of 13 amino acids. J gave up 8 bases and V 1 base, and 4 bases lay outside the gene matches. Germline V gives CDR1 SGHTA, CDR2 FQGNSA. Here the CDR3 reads CASSLVGQGQQYF. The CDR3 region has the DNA TGTGCCAGCAGCTTAGTTGGACAGGGCCAGCAGTACTTC.

The CDR3 here is CASSRVARILGEQYV. The CDR3 DNA follows: TGTGCCAGCAGCCGGGTGGCAAGGATTTTAGGCGAGCAGTACGTC. The rearrangement uses TRBV21-1 and TRBJ2-7. TRBV21-1 is noted as a pseudogene. This CDR3 is built from 15 residues.